These 20 T cell receptor beta chains originate from one sample sequenced in a study of PD-L1 blockade in urothelial cancer. The data were produced by immunoSEQ multiplex PCR, yet TCRdb's version contains in-frame clones alone and is incomplete. The repertoire holds some 100,000 clones, about 90% seen once, with roughly 0.93% in the top ten. The input for sequencing was PBMCs, taken around atezolizumab (anti-PD-L1) treatment. These receptors were taken from a woman older than 75 with urothelial cancer.

The sample holds a few counts of this clone. The rearrangement uses TRBV27 and TRBJ1-1; possibly TRBD1 for D (6 bases). The germline V gene has CDR1 MNHEY and CDR2 SMNVEV (reference sequence). Between the trimmed V and J ends, which lost 0 bases and 1 base, there was a span of 12 bases. The CDR3 is 16 amino acids. CDR3 in DNA: TGTGCCAGCAGTTTATCACTGGGGACACCGAACACTGAAGCTTTCTTT. It encodes CASSLSLGTPNTEAFF.

This clone was counted once. Here the CDR3 DNA reads TGTGCCAGCAGCCCGATGGGACTCCTCGGGGAGCTGTTTTTT. This translates into CASSPMGLLGELFF. The chain has TRBV9 and TRBJ2-2; TRBD2 is a possible D gene (6 bases). The V end was cut by 4 bases, the J end by 7 bases, with 14 bases between. Germline assignment: CDR1 SGDLS and CDR2 YYNGEE. The CDR3 runs 14 residues. The entire variable domain, with the rest obtained from reference TRBV9 and TRBJ2-2, is as follows: DSGVTQTPKHLITATGQRVTLRCSPRSGDLSVYWYQQSLDQGLQFLIQYYNGEERAKGNILERFSAQQFPDLHSELNLSSLELGDSALYFCASSPMGLLGELFFGEGSRLTVL.

The gene calls are TRBV21-1 and TRBJ2-2; the table's D call, TRBD1, has no DNA check behind it. TRBV21-1 corresponds to a pseudogene. The CDR3 sequence is 18 residues long. The CDR3 here is CASSKERAQGSSTGELFF. CDR3 coding DNA: TGTGCCAGCAGCAAAGAAAGAGCACAGGGGTCGAGTACCGGGGAGCTGTTTTTT.

This chain links TRBV4-1 with TRBJ1-4, with D perhaps TRBD1 (5 bases). The CDR3 length is 13 residues. The V end lost 0 bases, the J end lost 14 bases, and 13 bases lay between the germline ends. Germline-derived CDR1 and CDR2 are MGHRA and YSYEKL. The CDR3: CASSQDRTGTLFF. For the CDR3, the DNA is TGCGCCAGCAGCCAAGATCGAACCGGGACTCTGTTTTTT.

This chain connects TRBV14 to TRBJ2-7; 7 nucleotides agree with TRBD1. This CDR3 has 16 residues. The junction had 7 bases not matched to a gene; V was cut back by 0 bases and J by 2 bases. In germline, CDR1 is SGHDN, CDR2 FVKESK. The CDR3 DNA reads TGTGCCAGCAGCCAAGACAACAGGGGTTTAACCTACGAGCAGTACTTC. This gives the protein CASSQDNRGLTYEQYF.

J is TRBJ1-1 and V is TRBV5-1; no clear D gene. The CDR3 has 15 residues. CDR1 is SGHRS, CDR2 YFSETQ, per germline. Trimming shortened V by 4 bases and J by 10 bases, and 23 bases separated the two germline ends. The CDR3 loop is CASSPELGGPVLAFF. DNA for the CDR3: TGCGCCAGCAGCCCAGAGCTGGGAGGCCCGGTTTTAGCTTTCTTT.

CDR3 in amino acids: CASSLKRGAYEQYF. The CDR3 DNA is TGTGCCAGCAGTTTAAAGCGGGGAGCCTACGAGCAGTACTTC. The chain is built from TRBV28 and TRBJ2-7, with 7 bases aligning to TRBD2. The CDR3 is made up of 14 amino acids. V shed 2 bases, J shed 2 bases, and the junction held 3 bases outside the gene matches. Looked up from germline, CDR1 is MDHEN and CDR2 is SYDVKM.

The chain joins TRBV6-4 to TRBJ2-1; 12 bases are shared with TRBD2. V shed 8 bases, J shed 4 bases, and the junction held 3 bases outside the gene matches. This CDR3 contains 14 residues. Germline V gives CDR1 MRHNA, CDR2 SNTAGT. The DNA for the CDR3 is TGTGCCAGCCGAGGGACTAGCGGGTACAATGAGCAGTTCTTC. Its protein is CASRGTSGYNEQFF.

The V gene is TRBV30, the J gene TRBJ1-1; 8 nucleotides align to TRBD1. The V segment lost 4 bases and the J segment 4 bases; nucleotides outside the gene matches: 14. The CDR3 totals 16 residues. Germline lookup yields CDR1 GTSNPN and CDR2 SVGIG (reference sequence). CDR3: CAWTPGTGRGSTEAFF. The CDR3 coding sequence is TGTGCCTGGACTCCGGGGACAGGAAGAGGGAGCACTGAAGCTTTCTTT.

This clone was recorded only once. J is TRBJ1-2 and V is TRBV15; 7 nucleotides match TRBD1. V gave up 1 base and J gave up 6 bases; unmatched junction bases: 8. CDR3 size: 15 residues. Germline CDR1 is LNHNV and CDR2 is YYDKDF (reference sequence). The CDR3 DNA sequence: TGTGCCACCAGCAGAGGCCCCGGACAGGCGGATGGCTACACCTTC. As protein: CATSRGPGQADGYTF.

The rearrangement uses TRBV7-2 and TRBJ1-1; D perhaps matches TRBD1 (5 bases). Trimming removed 4 bases from V and 5 bases from J, with 14 bases in between. In germline, CDR1 is SGHTA, CDR2 FQGNSA. This CDR3 is 14 amino acids long. CDR3: CASSSQAQGTEAFF. Written as DNA, the CDR3 is TGTGCCAGCAGCTCACAGGCTCAGGGTACTGAAGCTTTCTTT.

The gene calls are TRBV28 and TRBJ2-1; TRBD1 aligns across 7 bases. The germline V gene has CDR1 MDHEN and CDR2 SYDVKM. This CDR3 contains 15 residues. J gave up 0 bases and V 5 bases, and 4 bases lay outside the gene matches. The CDR3 loop reads CASSPGTDSYNEQFF. CDR3 bases: TGTGCCAGCAGTCCAGGGACAGACTCCTACAATGAGCAGTTCTTC.

Only a few counts were recorded for this clone. This chain joins TRBV27 and TRBJ2-7; 10 nucleotides line up with TRBD1. Germline-derived CDR1 and CDR2 are MNHEY and SMNVEV (reference sequence). V shed 5 bases and J 6 bases; nucleotides not matched to a gene: 7. The CDR3 is made up of 14 amino acids. CDR3 loop: CASSAARDRGEQYF. CDR3 nucleotide sequence: TGTGCCAGCAGTGCCGCCCGGGACAGGGGCGAGCAGTACTTC.

The chain employs TRBV28 and TRBJ1-2, with D tentatively TRBD1 (5 bases). CDR1 and CDR2 (germline): MDHEN, SYDVKM. The CDR3 contains 13 residues. The V gene lost 10 bases and the J gene lost 2 bases, with 14 bases spanning the gap. CDR3 in DNA: TGTGCCATGGCCAGGGAGGGGAACTATGGCTACACCTTC. Encoded protein: CAMAREGNYGYTF.

J is TRBJ1-1 and V is TRBV11-2; tentatively, D is TRBD1 (6 bases). Trimming took off 3 bases at V and 0 bases at J, with 20 bases between the two ends. This CDR3 has 18 residues. Per germline, CDR1 SGHAT and CDR2 FQNNGV. The CDR3 coding sequence is TGTGCCAGCAGCTTTCTGCAGGGGCGGGTATCTCTGAACACTGAAGCTTTCTTT. It codes for CASSFLQGRVSLNTEAFF.

The rearrangement joins TRBV29-1 to TRBJ1-1, with D perhaps TRBD1 (5 bases). CDR3 length: 13 amino acids. The V end lost 4 bases, the J end lost 0 bases, and 9 bases lay between the germline ends. The germline V gene has CDR1 SQVTM and CDR2 ANQGSEA. This CDR3 reads CSVARGLNTEAFF. The CDR3 nucleotides are TGCAGCGTTGCTCGGGGGTTGAACACTGAAGCTTTCTTT. The whole variable domain, filled in from reference TRBV29-1 and TRBJ1-1, reads SAVISQKPSRDICQRGTSLTIQCQVDSQVTMMFWYRQQPGQSLTLIATANQGSEATYESGFVIDKFPISRPNLTFSTLTVSNMSPEDSSIYLCSVARGLNTEAFFGQGTRLTVV.

The chain has TRBV14 and TRBJ2-3, with D maybe TRBD2 (6 bases). The CDR3 covers 15 residues. The V end was cut by 2 bases, the J end by 6 bases, with 15 bases between. Per germline, CDR1 SGHDN and CDR2 FVKESK. The CDR3 region has the DNA TGTGCCAGCAGCCAATCCTTAGCGGCAGGGGATACGCAGTATTTT. Translated, it gives CASSQSLAAGDTQYF.

CDR3 in DNA: TGTGCCAGCAGAGAAAGGGGGCCTGGGGCCAACGTCCTGACTTTC. Protein: CASRERGPGANVLTF. The V call is TRBV6-5, the J call TRBJ2-6, with 7 bases that match TRBD1. Germline CDR1 and CDR2: MNHEY and SVGAGI. J lost 2 bases, V lost 6 bases, and 4 bases had no gene match. The CDR3 is 15 amino acids.

This chain connects TRBV30 to TRBJ1-4, with 8 bases aligning to TRBD1. The CDR3 has 14 residues. CDR1 and CDR2 (germline): GTSNPN, SVGIG (reference sequence). Trimming took 2 bases from V and 3 from J; bases not matched to a gene: 2. CDR3 in amino acids: CAWSSTGANEKLFF. The CDR3 nucleotides read TGTGCCTGGAGTTCGACAGGGGCTAATGAAAAACTGTTTTTT.

This chain links TRBV18 with TRBJ2-2; 9 bases map to TRBD1. V lost 2 bases to trimming and J lost 4 bases; unmatched junction nucleotides: 5. Germline V gene lookup returns CDR1 KGHSH and CDR2 LQKENI. This CDR3 contains 16 residues. CDR3 amino acids: CASSPSGTGLTGELFF. The CDR3 region has the DNA TGTGCCAGCTCACCATCCGGGACAGGGCTCACCGGGGAGCTGTTTTTT. Complete variable domain (other parts from reference TRBV18 and TRBJ2-2): NAGVMQNPRHLVRRRGQEARLRCSPMKGHSHVYWYRQLPEEGLKFMVYLQKENIIDESGMPKERFSAEFPKEGPSILRIQQVVRGDSAAYFCASSPSGTGLTGELFFGEGSRLTVL.